What follows is one T cell receptor (beta chain) and its context. Here immunoSEQ multiplex PCR was the method, and the copy in TCRdb shows in-frame clones only, minus some. Among around 140,000 clones listed, 87% were seen once. This sample is part of a study of blood T cell repertoires in COVID-19. V lost 0 bases and J 0 bases, leaving 10 bases between the germline ends. CDR3 length: 16 residues. The germline CDR1 and CDR2 sequences are SGDLS and YYNGEE. The TCR originated in an elderly man with acute or convalescent COVID-19. The source material was peripheral blood. The rearrangement joins TRBV9 to TRBJ2-1; no firm D call. The CDR3 sequence: CASSVGVGSSYNEQFF. The CDR3 DNA follows: TGTGCCAGCAGCGTAGGGGTGGGCAGCTCCTACAATGAGCAGTTCTTC.